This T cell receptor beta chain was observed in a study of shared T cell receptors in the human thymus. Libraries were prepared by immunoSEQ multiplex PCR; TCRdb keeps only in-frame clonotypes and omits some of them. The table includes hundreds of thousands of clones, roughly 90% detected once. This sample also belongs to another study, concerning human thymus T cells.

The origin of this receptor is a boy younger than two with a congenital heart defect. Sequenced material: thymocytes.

The CDR3 region is CASSSPIAGGTYEQYF. The CDR3 DNA reads TGTGCCAGCAGTTCCCCTATAGCGGGAGGAACCTACGAGCAGTACTTC. The gene calls are TRBV6-5 and TRBJ2-7, with 10 bases matching TRBD2. The CDR3 has 16 residues. Germline V gives CDR1 MNHEY, CDR2 SVGAGI. J was trimmed by 2 bases and V by 4 bases; bases with no gene match: 8.